Listed below are T cell receptor beta chains from one sample, sequenced in a study of shared clonotypes between healthy human individuals. Produced via immunoSEQ multiplex PCR; TCRdb's table is partial and in-frame only. The sample gives fewer than 2.5 million clones, more than 85% of which show up once; approximately 0.37% is in the top ten. The material sequenced was naive CD4+ T cells from PBMCs. The source of these receptors is a man between 18 and 35 years old in good health. Some clones in this sample may be carry-over from other donors' samples. Both conserved end residues are part of each CDR3. A D gene is named only where the DNA matches it firmly. Only some rows state a clone size, as once, few, many or a class for expanded clones.

>TRBV5-6|NA|NA|TRBJ1-2
TGTGCCAGCAGCTTGGTAGGGTTCTCTTCGTATGGCTACACCTTC
CASSLVGFSSYGYTF
>TRBV28|TRBD1|NA|TRBJ2-2
TGTGCCAGCAGTTTACGGTCCGCGCACCTGGGGGACAGGGGGGGCACCGGGGAGCTGTTTTTT
CASSLRSAHLGDRGGTGELFF
>TRBV4-2|NA|NA|TRBJ2-7
TGTGCCAGCAGCCAATTCTATCCCCGAACCACAGCGCGATCCTACGAGCAGTACTTC
CASSQFYPRTTARSYEQYF
>TRBV11-2|NA|few|TRBJ2-5
TGTGCCAGCAGCCTGCGACCGACGCGCGGAGGATCCCAAGAGACCCAGTACTTC
CASSLRPTRGGSQETQYF
>TRBV27|NA|few|TRBJ1-1
TGTGCCAGCAGTTTAAAGGGGAACACTGAAGCTTTCTTT
CASSLKGNTEAFF
>TRBV7-2|NA|NA|TRBJ1-2
TGTGCCAGCAGCCCTACGAGACGGAGCGGCTACACCTTC
CASSPTRRSGYTF
>TRBV7-9|TRBD2|NA|TRBJ2-7
TGTGCCAGCAGCTTAGGCCCTAGCGGGACCTACGAGCAGTACTTC
CASSLGPSGTYEQYF
>TRBV27|NA|NA|TRBJ1-4
TGTGCCAGCAGTTTAAGTAGGGGAAAACTGTTTTTT
CASSLSRGKLFF
>TRBV2|NA|NA|TRBJ2-7
TGTGCCAGCAGCGGGGGCGCGGTGGTATCCTACGAGCAGTACTTC
CASSGGAVVSYEQYF
>TRBV15|NA|NA|TRBJ2-3
TGTGCCACCAGCAGAGGTCCCGCGCGGAGACGCACCGCAGATACGCAGTATTTT
CATSRGPARRRTADTQYF
>TRBV2|NA|NA|TRBJ2-2
TGTGCCAGCAGTGGTCACAAGAACACCGGGGAGCTGTTTTTT
CASSGHKNTGELFF
>TRBV4-1|TRBD2|NA|TRBJ2-5
TGCGCCAGCAGCTTACTAGCGGAGCCGACGGAGCAGTACTTC
CASSLLAEPTEQYF
>TRBV19|TRBD1|NA|TRBJ1-3
TGTGCCAGTAGCCGCCGGGACAGAGCTGGAAACACCATATATTTT
CASSRRDRAGNTIYF
>TRBV7-8|NA|NA|TRBJ1-1
TGTGCCAGCAGCTTAGAGGGAGTTTTCGGGCTCGAAGCTTTCTTT
CASSLEGVFGLEAFF
>TRBV28|NA|NA|TRBJ2-5
TGTGCCAGCAGTTTAGGTCAAGGAGAGCAAGAGACCCAGTACTTC
CASSLGQGEQETQYF
>TRBV7-2|TRBD2|NA|TRBJ2-3
TGTGCCAGCAGCTTAGCGGGACTAGGCTCAGATACGCAGTATTTT
CASSLAGLGSDTQYF
>TRBV28|TRBD2|NA|TRBJ2-7
TGTGCCAGCAGTTTTCCCGGCACTAGCGGGAGGGTCGAGCAGTACTTC
CASSFPGTSGRVEQYF
>TRBV28|NA|NA|TRBJ1-2
TGTGCCAGCAGGGGGCTAAACTATGGCTACACCTTC
CASRGLNYGYTF
>TRBV4-3|NA|NA|TRBJ2-3
TGCGCCAGCAGCCAAGAGCCGTCCCCGGGCACAGATACGCAGTATTTT
CASSQEPSPGTDTQYF
>TRBV30|TRBD1|NA|TRBJ1-4
TGTGCCTGGGACAGGGGAAACGAAAAACTGTTTTTT
CAWDRGNEKLFF
>TRBV7-6|NA|NA|TRBJ2-5
TGTGCCAGCAGCTTACTCCAAGAGACCCAGTACTTC
CASSLLQETQYF
>TRBV28|NA|NA|TRBJ1-5
TGTGCCAGCAGTTCCGGGGGGGCTAGCAATCAGCCCCAGCATTTT
CASSSGGASNQPQHF
>TRBV4-1|TRBD2|NA|TRBJ2-2
TGCGCCAGCAGCCAACCGGGAGGCCCCGTCGGGGAGCTGTTTTTT
CASSQPGGPVGELFF
>TRBV7-9|TRBD2|NA|TRBJ2-1
TGTGCCAGCAGCTTTGGACTAGCGGACAATGAGCAGTTCTTC
CASSFGLADNEQFF
>TRBV18|NA|NA|TRBJ1-2
TGTGCCAGCTCACCTCCAGGGACTCCCAACTATGGCTACACCTTC
CASSPPGTPNYGYTF